The 2 T cell receptor beta chains below all came from one sample that was sequenced in a study of sequential checkpoint blockade in melanoma. Treatment denoted: randomized to nivolumab then ipilimumab (arm A) or the reverse (arm B). Assay used: immunoSEQ multiplex PCR; TCRdb lists only in-frame clones, some missing. The table lists some 16,000 clones, 85% to 95% of them singletons, with roughly a quarter in the top ten. The source was CD8+ T cells sorted from blood (inferred from file names), collected from a patient given nivolumab and ipilimumab in sequence. The receptors here all came from a human donor with melanoma.

The chain links TRBV28 to TRBJ2-7, with TRBD2 matching 7 bases. Germline V lookup: CDR1 MDHEN, CDR2 SYDVKM. The CDR3 loop spans 12 amino acids. J lost 4 bases, V lost 5 bases, and 2 bases had no gene match. The DNA of the CDR3 is TGTGCCAGCAGTCTGCGGGGGTACGAGCAGTACTTC. It yields the protein CASSLRGYEQYF.

The rearrangement links TRBV6-5 to TRBJ1-2; 7 bases are a match to TRBD1. The CDR3 totals 16 residues. V lost 2 bases and J lost 4; bases outside the gene matches: 10. Germline CDR1 is MNHEY and CDR2 is SVGAGI. The CDR3 nucleotides are TGTGCCAGCAGTTACGCAGGGGGATCATCGGGCTATGGCTACACCTTC. This codes for CASSYAGGSSGYGYTF.